This entry features one T cell receptor beta chain sequence. The sample originates from a study of control samples from healthy donors and cancer patients. Clones were read by immunoSEQ multiplex PCR, and TCRdb kept only the in-frame ones, dropping some. This table holds approximately 84,000 clones, more than 75% found once. The V gene's germline CDR1 is MNHNY and CDR2 SVGAGI (reference sequence). The CDR3 is 14 amino acids. Unmatched junction bases numbered 6, after V lost 6 bases and J lost 3 bases. Specimen: blood. The rearrangement joins TRBV6-6 to TRBJ2-7; 9 bases agree with TRBD1. The sequence was obtained from a woman aged 55-70 years in good health. The CDR3 spells CASRFSDRGYEQYF. The CDR3 region has the DNA TGTGCCAGCAGATTTTCGGACAGGGGCTACGAGCAGTACTTC.